Below are 5 T cell receptor beta chains sequenced from a single sample in a study of high-grade serous ovarian cancer treatment subgroups. Tumor samples were taken before definitive surgery or chemotherapy. Repertoires were generated with immunoSEQ multiplex PCR, while TCRdb's copy carries only in-frame clones and drops some. The sample shows about 5,200 clones, roughly 75% of them seen only once. The sample comprised tumor tissue. These receptors were obtained from a human donor with high-grade serous ovarian cancer.

This chain joins TRBV6-1 and TRBJ1-1; perhaps TRBD1 as D (6 bases). CDR1 is MNHNS and CDR2 is SASEGT in the germline V gene. Trimming shortened V by 7 bases and J by 2 bases, and 17 bases separated the two germline ends. The CDR3 runs 15 residues. The CDR3 sequence is CASTRGGQINTEAFF. The CDR3 region has the DNA TGTGCCAGCACAAGGGGAGGACAGATCAACACTGAAGCTTTCTTT.

J is TRBJ2-3 and V is TRBV28; 15 nucleotides line up with TRBD2. Per germline, CDR1 MDHEN and CDR2 SYDVKM. The CDR3 spans 19 residues. With V trimmed by 6 bases and J by 1 base, 11 bases remained unmatched. The DNA for the CDR3 is TGTGCCAGCAGCAAAGGGACTAGCGGGGGGCGGGTGCGCACAGATACGCAGTATTTT. As protein: CASSKGTSGGRVRTDTQYF.

The chain has TRBV18 and TRBJ1-1; 11 bases align to TRBD1. The CDR3 loop spans 17 amino acids. Germline V gene data show CDR1 as KGHSH and CDR2 as LQKENI. V gave up 3 bases and J gave up 5 bases; unmatched junction bases: 11. CDR3 region: CASSPLGQGGLGTEAFF. CDR3 DNA: TGTGCCAGCTCACCTCTGGGACAGGGGGGTTTGGGGACTGAAGCTTTCTTT.

This clone has a handful of counts. This sequence joins TRBV18 and TRBJ1-6; D remains unclear. The germline V and J ends were trimmed by 6 bases and 7 bases, with 10 bases remaining between them. Looked up from germline, CDR1 is KGHSH and CDR2 is LQKENI. The CDR3 covers 13 residues. The CDR3 sequence: CASSRNRNSPLHF. As DNA, the CDR3 is TGTGCCAGCTCGCGGAATAGGAATTCACCCCTCCACTTT.

The chain links TRBV9 to TRBJ2-5; a weak D match, TRBD2 (7 bases). Germline-derived CDR1 and CDR2 are SGDLS and YYNGEE. The CDR3 consists of 15 residues. Trimming pared 0 bases from V and 4 bases from J, leaving 13 bases between. The CDR3 DNA reads as TGTGCCAGCAGCGTAGCCGGGGGGCCGGGAGAGACCCAGTACTTC. Protein sequence: CASSVAGGPGETQYF.